The clone carrying this TCR beta chain was recorded only once. Its cognate antigen is unknown. The PCR ran on 60 Vbeta and 13 Jbeta primers. The repertoire was sequenced with immunoSEQ multiplex PCR; TCRdb's copy has only in-frame clones and lacks some. The table records under 200,000 clones, around 67% of them present only once. The data derive from a study of cytomegalovirus exposure and HLA in healthy donors. Overall study results and limits: Later on, an analysis showed TCR association rates differing by HLA locus, with DRB1 the most and HLA-C the fewest. Compared with the approximately 680-donor mean, an Asian-associated ancestry cluster reportedly had fewer N-insertions, according to a later analysis.

The V end was cut by 7 bases, the J end by 4 bases, with 17 bases between. The CDR3 is 14 amino acids. Germline loops: CDR1 LNHDA, CDR2 SQIVND (reference sequence). The sample consisted of PBMCs. The chain couples TRBV19 to TRBJ2-7; a weak D match, TRBD2 (6 bases). The clonotype was recovered from a woman younger than 35 in good health and CMV-seropositive. CDR3 nucleotides: TGTGCCAGTAACGAAGCAGGGACTTCTTACGAGCAGTACTTC. It encodes CASNEAGTSYEQYF. Supplemented by reference TRBV19 and TRBJ2-7, the full variable domain reads DGGITQSPKYLFRKEGQNVTLSCEQNLNHDAMYWYRQDPGQGLRLIYYSQIVNDFQKGDIAEGYSVSREKKESFPLTVTSAQKNPTAFYLCASNEAGTSYEQYFGPGTRLTVT.